These T cell receptor beta chains were read from a single sample in a study of blood T cell repertoires in COVID-19. Assay: immunoSEQ multiplex PCR; the TCRdb copy retains only in-frame clones and omits some. Here the sample spans over 150,000 clones, approximately 88% being singletons. The sequencing sample was made of peripheral blood. The receptors come from a man aged 18 to 35 with active or convalescent COVID-19. CDR3s include the opening cysteine and the closing phenylalanine or tryptophan. The order of the fields is V gene, D gene, clone size, J gene, CDR3 protein, CDR3 DNA. D genes are given only for firm matches. A clone size is listed for some rows: how often the clone was seen (once, few, many), or a class if it is expanded.

TRBV6-5	TRBD1	.	TRBJ2-7	CASSPSGTGGGEQYF	TGTGCCAGCAGTCCTTCCGGGACAGGGGGCGGAGAGCAGTACTTC
TRBV11-2	TRBD1	.	TRBJ1-6	CASSLVGTGESPLHF	TGTGCCAGCAGCTTAGTTGGGACAGGAGAATCACCCCTCCACTTT
TRBV19	TRBD1	.	TRBJ2-7	CASSIPGTGTYEQYF	TGTGCCAGTAGTATTCCCGGGACAGGAACCTACGAGCAGTACTTC
TRBV18	.	.	TRBJ1-3	CASSPGQGLSGNTIYF	TGTGCCAGCTCACCGGGCCAGGGGCTTTCAGGAAACACCATATATTTT
TRBV2	TRBD1	once	TRBJ1-1	CASRGDRRGNTEAFF	TGTGCCAGCAGGGGGGACAGACGAGGGAACACTGAAGCTTTCTTT
TRBV11-2	TRBD2	.	TRBJ2-4	CASSSRLAGGPDKNIQYF	TGTGCCAGCAGCTCGAGACTAGCGGGGGGACCTGACAAAAACATTCAGTACTTC
TRBV6-5	.	.	TRBJ1-4	CASRLLGPGEKLFF	TGTGCCAGCAGACTACTCGGCCCGGGGGAAAAACTGTTTTTT
TRBV9	TRBD2	.	TRBJ2-1	CASSTTGTSSYNEQFF	TGTGCCAGCAGCACCACCGGGACTAGCTCCTACAATGAGCAGTTCTTC
TRBV10-2	.	.	TRBJ1-1	CASRKQGSEAFF	TGCGCCAGCAGGAAACAGGGAAGTGAAGCTTTCTTT
TRBV9	.	.	TRBJ2-3	CASSVRGISTDTQYF	TGTGCCAGCAGCGTTAGGGGTATTAGCACAGATACGCAGTATTTT
TRBV7-2	.	.	TRBJ1-2	CASRPNDRPNYGYTF	TGTGCCAGCAGACCCAACGACAGGCCTAACTATGGCTACACCTTC
TRBV11-2	.	.	TRBJ1-1	CASSFSGQSEAFF	TGTGCCAGCAGCTTTTCGGGACAAAGTGAAGCTTTCTTT
TRBV15	.	.	TRBJ1-5	CATSIFSGDQPQHF	TGTGCCACCAGCATATTCTCCGGGGATCAGCCCCAGCATTTT
TRBV19	.	.	TRBJ1-4	CASSIYPATNEKLFF	TGTGCCAGTAGTATATACCCAGCGACTAATGAAAAACTGTTTTTT
TRBV2	.	.	TRBJ2-1	CASSEGGYEQFF	TGTGCCAGCAGTGAAGGGGGCTATGAGCAGTTCTTC
TRBV7-6	TRBD1	.	TRBJ2-1	CASSSHLLRGTSYNEQFF	TGTGCCAGCAGCTCTCACCTGCTCAGGGGGACCTCCTACAATGAGCAGTTCTTC
TRBV28	.	.	TRBJ1-1	CASNRPGLLMNTEAFF	TGTGCCAGCAACCGACCGGGACTCCTTATGAACACTGAAGCTTTCTTT
TRBV5-1	.	.	TRBJ1-4	CASRLGGVDEKLFF	TGCGCCAGCAGACTGGGCGGGGTAGATGAAAAACTGTTTTTT
TRBV12-3/TRBV12-4	.	.	TRBJ1-3	CATARSSGNTIYF	TGTGCCACCGCACGGAGCTCTGGAAACACCATATATTTT
TRBV5-8	TRBD2	.	TRBJ2-3	CASSLGLAGAGYF	TGTGCCAGCAGCTTGGGACTAGCGGGGGCTGGGTATTTT
TRBV11-2	TRBD2	.	TRBJ2-5	CASSSGLAGGQETQYF	TGTGCCAGCAGCTCGGGACTAGCGGGGGGCCAAGAGACCCAGTACTTC